Presented here are 4 T cell receptor beta chains from one specimen sequenced in a study of regulatory T cells in long-lasting Graves disease. The time point was: newly diagnosed GD, antithyroid drugs for less than 3 months. Extracted PBMC RNA gave rise to the TCR library. With iRepertoire HTBI primers and Arm-PCR of CDR3 regions, TCR beta libraries were built. One entry per CDR3 protein, called by TCRdb with MiXCR from the multiplex PCR reads. The sample records roughly 610,000 distinct CDR3 sequences, roughly 16% being singletons. The same data also went into a second study, on T cells in Graves' hyperthyroidism and ophthalmopathy.

This sample comprised peripheral blood mononuclear cells (PBMCs), obtained at new diagnosis, from a patient treated with antithyroid drugs. All receptors derive from a man in his late teens or twenties with Graves disease.

The chain recombines TRBV9 with TRBJ2-2; the D call may be TRBD1 or TRBD2 (5 bases each). Germline V gene sequence: CDR1 SGDLS, CDR2 YYNGEE. The germline V and J ends were trimmed by 4 bases and 3 bases, with 16 bases remaining between them. The CDR3 spans 16 residues. Here the CDR3 DNA reads TGTGCCAGCAGCCTTCCCGAGGGGACCGACACCGGGGAGCTGTTTTTT. Translating it yields CASSLPEGTDTGELFF.

The rearrangement joins TRBV27 to TRBJ1-4; D might be TRBD1 (5 bases). This CDR3 is 14 amino acids long. Deletions cut 6 bases from V and 3 bases from J, with 11 bases between. Germline assignment: CDR1 MNHEY and CDR2 SMNVEV (reference sequence). The CDR3 loop reads CASSLLQANEKLFF. As DNA, the CDR3 is TGTGCCAGCAGCCTCTTACAGGCTAATGAAAAACTGTTTTTT.

This clonotype has more than one count but fewer than ten. The chain joins TRBV7-9 to TRBJ2-7, with TRBD2 matching 8 bases. Per the germline V gene, CDR1 is SEHNR and CDR2 is FQNEAQ (reference sequence). The CDR3 is made up of 15 amino acids. Germline trimming cut 0 bases from V and 3 bases from J; bases unmatched to any gene: 4. The CDR3 DNA follows: TGTGCCAGCAGCTTAGCGGGACTAGATTACTACGAGCAGTACTTC. Protein sequence: CASSLAGLDYYEQYF.

Ten or more counts support this clonotype. The chain is built from TRBV30 and TRBJ2-3; D is possibly TRBD2 (5 bases). This CDR3 comprises 14 residues. Trimming left V 8 bases short and J 4 bases short, with 19 bases between. Germline-derived CDR1 and CDR2 are GTSNPN and SVGIG (reference sequence). The DNA of the CDR3 is TGTGCCGCCAACTACGAGGGCGTGGCAGATACGCAGTATTTT. This encodes CAANYEGVADTQYF.